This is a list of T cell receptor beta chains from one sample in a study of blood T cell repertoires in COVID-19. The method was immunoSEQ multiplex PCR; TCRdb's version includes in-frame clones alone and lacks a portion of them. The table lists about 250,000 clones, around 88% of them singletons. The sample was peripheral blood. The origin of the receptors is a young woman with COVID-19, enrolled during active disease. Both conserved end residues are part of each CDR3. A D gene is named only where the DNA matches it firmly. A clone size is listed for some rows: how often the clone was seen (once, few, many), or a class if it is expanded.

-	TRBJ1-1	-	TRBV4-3	TGCGCCAGCAGCCAAGAAGTATTTGCCAGGAACACTGAAGCTTTCTTT	CASSQEVFARNTEAFF
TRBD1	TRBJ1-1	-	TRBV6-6	TGTGCCAGCAGTTACGAGGGACAGGGCAAAGCTTTCTTT	CASSYEGQGKAFF
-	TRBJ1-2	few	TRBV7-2	TGTGCCAGCAGCGCATACGACGCGGGAACAGATGGCTACACCTTC	CASSAYDAGTDGYTF
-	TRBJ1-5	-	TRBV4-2	TGTGCCAGCAGCCAAGAGGGTGGCGGGCGCAATCAGCCCCAGCATTTT	CASSQEGGGRNQPQHF
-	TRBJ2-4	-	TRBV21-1	TGTGCCAGCAGCAAAACAGGGGGTAGAAACATTCAGTACTTC	CASSKTGGRNIQYF
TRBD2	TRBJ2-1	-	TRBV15	TGTGCCACCCGGCTTAGCGGGGACGGCTACAATGAGCAGTTCTTC	CATRLSGDGYNEQFF
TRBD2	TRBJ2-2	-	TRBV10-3	TGTGCCAGTGGCGGGGGGACCAACACCGGGGAGCTGTTTTTT	CASGGGTNTGELFF
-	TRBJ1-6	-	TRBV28	TGTGCCAGCAGTGGGGAGAGACCCCTCCACTTT	CASSGERPLHF
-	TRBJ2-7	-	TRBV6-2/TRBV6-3	TGTGCCAGCAGTTACTCGATAGGAATCGCGGGCATCGAGCAGTACTTC	CASSYSIGIAGIEQYF
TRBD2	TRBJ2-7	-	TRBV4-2	TGTGCCAGCAGCACGCGACTAGCGGGGCTTTACGAGCAGTACTTC	CASSTRLAGLYEQYF
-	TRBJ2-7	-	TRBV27	TGTGCCAGCAGTTTATCGGACATCCGAAACTCCTACGAGCAGTACTTC	CASSLSDIRNSYEQYF
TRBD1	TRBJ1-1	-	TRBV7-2	TGTGCCAGCAGCTTAGGTCCGACAGGGCAGGTAGGCACTGAAGCTTTCTTT	CASSLGPTGQVGTEAFF
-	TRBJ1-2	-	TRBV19	TGTGCCAGTAGGCAGGCCCTCTCGTCTAACTATGGCTACACCTTC	CASRQALSSNYGYTF
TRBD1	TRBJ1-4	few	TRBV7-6	TGTGCCAGCAGCTTAGATACAGGGGGAGGAGAAAAACTGTTTTTT	CASSLDTGGGEKLFF
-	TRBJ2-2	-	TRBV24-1	TGTGCCACCAGTGAGTTTCGGGAGCGACGGACCGGGGAGCTGTTTTTT	CATSEFRERRTGELFF
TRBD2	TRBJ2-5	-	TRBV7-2	TGTGCCAGCAGCTTAGGGACTAGCGGGGGGCCCTTGAAAGAGACCCAGTACTTC	CASSLGTSGGPLKETQYF
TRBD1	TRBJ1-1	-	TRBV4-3	TGCGCCAGCAGCCAAGAGGCAGGACAGGGGAAGGGGGCTTTCTTT	CASSQEAGQGKGAFF
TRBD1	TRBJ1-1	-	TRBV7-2	TGTGCCAGCAGCTTAGAGGCAGGGGGAGGCACTGAAGCTTTCTTT	CASSLEAGGGTEAFF
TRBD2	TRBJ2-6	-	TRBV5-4	TGTGCCAGCAGCCTACGGGGACTAGCTTACTCTGGGGCCAACGTCCTGACTTTC	CASSLRGLAYSGANVLTF
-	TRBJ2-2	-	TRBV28	TGTGCCAGCAACTCCCCCCACACCGGGGAGCTGTTTTTT	CASNSPHTGELFF
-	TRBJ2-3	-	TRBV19	TGTGCCAGTAGTACATCACAGGGCGATACGCAGTATTTT	CASSTSQGDTQYF
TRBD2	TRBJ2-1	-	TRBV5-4	TGTGCCAGCAGCTCGGGCCGAGAGCGGGGGATAGCCTACAATGAGCAGTTCTTC	CASSSGRERGIAYNEQFF
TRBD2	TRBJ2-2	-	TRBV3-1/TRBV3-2	TGTGCCAGCAGCCAAGATCCCATAGTAGCGGGAGGGGCCGGGGAGCTGTTTTTT	CASSQDPIVAGGAGELFF
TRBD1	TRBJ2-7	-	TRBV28	TGTGCCAGCAGTACCCCGGGACAGGGGTTTCACGAGCAGTACTTC	CASSTPGQGFHEQYF
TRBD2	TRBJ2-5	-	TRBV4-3	TGCGCCAGCAGCCAAGAGCGGGCGGGAGTAGAGACCCAGTACTTC	CASSQERAGVETQYF
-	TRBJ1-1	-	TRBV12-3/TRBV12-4	TGTGCCAGCAGTCTCACGGGTAACACTGAAGCTTTCTTT	CASSLTGNTEAFF
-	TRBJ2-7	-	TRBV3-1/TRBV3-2	TGTGCCAGCAGCCAAGCAGGCGGGGCCGTCGAGCAGTACTTC	CASSQAGGAVEQYF
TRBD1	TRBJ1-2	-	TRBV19	TGTGCCAGTAGTATCCGACAGGGGAGGGCCCTCTATGGCTACACCTTC	CASSIRQGRALYGYTF
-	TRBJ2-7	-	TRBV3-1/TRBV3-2	TGTGCCAGCAGCCCGACACCACGGGCCGGGGATCATCCCTACGAGCAGTACTTC	CASSPTPRAGDHPYEQYF
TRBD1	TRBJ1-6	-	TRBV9	TGTGCCAGCAGCCCCCGGACAGGGAACATCGGTGGTTCACCCCTCCACTTT	CASSPRTGNIGGSPLHF
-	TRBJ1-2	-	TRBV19	TGTGCCAGTAGTGCGTTAACAGGGAATAACTATGGCTACACCTTC	CASSALTGNNYGYTF
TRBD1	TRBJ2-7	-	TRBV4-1	TGCGCCAGCAGCCAGGTACCCGGGACAGGCCCTTTCCTTAGCTCCTACGAGCAGTACTTC	CASSQVPGTGPFLSSYEQYF
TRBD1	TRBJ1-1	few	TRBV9	TGTGCCAGCAGCGTTGGGACAGGGCTTTCGACTGAAGCTTTCTTT	CASSVGTGLSTEAFF
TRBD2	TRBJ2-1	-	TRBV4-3	TGCGCCAGCAGCCAAGAAGTCTGGACTAGCGGGGGGGGAAATGAGCAGTTCTTC	CASSQEVWTSGGGNEQFF
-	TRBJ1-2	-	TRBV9	TGTGCCAGCAGCGCCGCTGGGAGTTTCTATGGCTACACCTTC	CASSAAGSFYGYTF
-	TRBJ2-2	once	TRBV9	TGTGCCAGCAGCGTAGGTTCGAGCTATAGCTTACCCGGGGAGCTGTTTTTT	CASSVGSSYSLPGELFF
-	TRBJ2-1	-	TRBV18	TGTGCCAGCTCACCACCGGACGGGAGCTCCTACAATGAGCAGTTCTTC	CASSPPDGSSYNEQFF
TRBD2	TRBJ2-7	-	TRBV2	TGTGCCAGCATGAAGGGACTAGCGGTTTACGAGCAGTACTTC	CASMKGLAVYEQYF
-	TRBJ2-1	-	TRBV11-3	TGTGCCAGCAGCTTCCGGGACAACTACAATGAGCAGTTCTTC	CASSFRDNYNEQFF
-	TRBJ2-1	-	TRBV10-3	TGTGCCATCACTGCTAGCGTCCTATCTAGTGGCTCCTACAATGAGCAGTTCTTC	CAITASVLSSGSYNEQFF
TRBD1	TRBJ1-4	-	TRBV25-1	TGTGCCAGCACCCAGACAGGGGCCCACGAAAAACTGTTTTTT	CASTQTGAHEKLFF
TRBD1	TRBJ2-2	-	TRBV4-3	TGCGCCAGCAGCGCACAAACAGGGGTCACCGGGGAGCTGTTTTTT	CASSAQTGVTGELFF
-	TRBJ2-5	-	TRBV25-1	TGTGCCAGCAGTGACGACAGGCCCGGGACGGAGACCCAGTACTTC	CASSDDRPGTETQYF
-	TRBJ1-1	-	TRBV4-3	TGCGCCAGCAGCCAGCTGACAGTGGAGACTGAAGCTTTCTTT	CASSQLTVETEAFF
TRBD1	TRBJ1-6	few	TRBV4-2	TGTGCCAGCAGCTCCCGGGACAGGGATAATTCACCCCTCCACTTT	CASSSRDRDNSPLHF
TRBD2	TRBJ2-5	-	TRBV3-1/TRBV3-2	TGTGCCAGCAGCCAAGGAGCGGGGTTAGGTGGAGAGACCCAGTACTTC	CASSQGAGLGGETQYF
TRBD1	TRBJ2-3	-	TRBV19	TGTGCCAGTAGTAAGGGACAGGGGGCCTATAGCACAGATACGCAGTATTTT	CASSKGQGAYSTDTQYF
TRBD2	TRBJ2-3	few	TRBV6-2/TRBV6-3	TGTGCCAGCAGTCACTTCGCGGGGGGCCGGGCAGATACGCAGTATTTT	CASSHFAGGRADTQYF
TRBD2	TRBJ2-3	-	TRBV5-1	TGCGCCAGCGGCTACGGGGGGGTTAGCACAGATACGCAGTATTTT	CASGYGGVSTDTQYF
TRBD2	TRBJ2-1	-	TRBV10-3	TGTGCCATCAGTGAACTTAGCGGGGGGGAGTTCTTC	CAISELSGGEFF